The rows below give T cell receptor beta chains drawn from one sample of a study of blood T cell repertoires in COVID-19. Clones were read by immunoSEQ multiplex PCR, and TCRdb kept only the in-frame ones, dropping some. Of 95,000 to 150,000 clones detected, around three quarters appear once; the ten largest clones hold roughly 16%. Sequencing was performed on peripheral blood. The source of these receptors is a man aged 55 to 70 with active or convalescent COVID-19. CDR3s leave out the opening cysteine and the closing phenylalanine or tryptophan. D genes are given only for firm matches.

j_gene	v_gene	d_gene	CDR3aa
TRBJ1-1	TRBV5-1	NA	ASSSGVGTEAF
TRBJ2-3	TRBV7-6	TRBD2	ASSSARLAGGTRNRNTQY
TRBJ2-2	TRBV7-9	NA	ASSLAGVASGELF
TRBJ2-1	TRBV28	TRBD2	ASSFPSGSGNEQF
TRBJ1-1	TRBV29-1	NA	SVSLLMAREAF
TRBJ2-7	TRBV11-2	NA	ASSFYLTGPYEQY
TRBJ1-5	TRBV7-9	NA	ASSFSQGGQPQH
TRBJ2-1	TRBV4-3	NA	ASSQDIGDLSYNEQF
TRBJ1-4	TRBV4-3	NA	ASSQDGGGGRGGKLF
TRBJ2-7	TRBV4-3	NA	ASSQDVAGGAEQY
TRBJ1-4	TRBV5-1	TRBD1	ASGRGGLNEKLF
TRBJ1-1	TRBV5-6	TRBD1	ASSFTDRGLSEAF
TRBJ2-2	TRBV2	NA	ASIPTIGTLVGELF
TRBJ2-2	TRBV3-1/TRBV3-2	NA	ASSQGPANTGELF
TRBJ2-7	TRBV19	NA	ASSTTSRTHSYEQY
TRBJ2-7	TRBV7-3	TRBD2	ASSLASGYYEQY
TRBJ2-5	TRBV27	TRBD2	ASSPLLAGEKGQETQY
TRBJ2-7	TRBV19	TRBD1	ASSITGTGGNEQY
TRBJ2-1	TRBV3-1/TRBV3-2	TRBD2	ASSQGRAGTSGIEQF
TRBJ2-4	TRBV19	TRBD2	ASSPGGDGKNIQY
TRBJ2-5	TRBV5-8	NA	ASSLARILGGQETQY
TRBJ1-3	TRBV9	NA	ASSVGGIYSGNTIY
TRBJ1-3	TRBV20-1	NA	SARSGNTIY
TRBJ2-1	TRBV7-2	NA	ASGAGAYNEQF
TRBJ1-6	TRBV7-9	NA	ASSARAPAGNSPLH
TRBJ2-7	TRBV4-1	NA	ASSQDLHRDYEQY
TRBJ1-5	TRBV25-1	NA	ASSGPGKGDQPQH
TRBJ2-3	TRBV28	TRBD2	ASSFGLAGGGTDTQY
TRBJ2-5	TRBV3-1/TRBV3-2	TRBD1	AAATGVRKTQY
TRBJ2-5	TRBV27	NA	ASSPRGASQY
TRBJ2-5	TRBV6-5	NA	AISPWREGTQY
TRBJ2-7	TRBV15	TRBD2	ATSRDPGGYDEQY
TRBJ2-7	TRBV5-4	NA	ASSLRGGYEQY
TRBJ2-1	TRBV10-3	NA	AIRGNQGGTGYNEQF
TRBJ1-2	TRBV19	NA	ASSLTPGGAYGYT
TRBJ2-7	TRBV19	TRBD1	ASSIGGQWSYEQY
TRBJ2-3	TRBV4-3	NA	ASSQDLAASTDTQY
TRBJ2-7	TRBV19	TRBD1	ASSIDRPFSGTGYEQY
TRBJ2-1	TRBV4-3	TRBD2	ASSYSLAGGYNEQF
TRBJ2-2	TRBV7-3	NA	ASSPRGLSAGELF
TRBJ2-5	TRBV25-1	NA	ASSENKETQY
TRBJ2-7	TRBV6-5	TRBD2	ASSYSPSGGRQY
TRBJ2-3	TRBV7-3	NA	ASSRGDSRSTDTQY
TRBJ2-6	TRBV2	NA	ASSEALSNVLT
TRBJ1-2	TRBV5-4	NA	ASSFQGQYGYT
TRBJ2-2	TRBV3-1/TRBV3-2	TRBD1	ASSQWTGNTGELF
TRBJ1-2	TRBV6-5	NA	ASTSRGGGYT
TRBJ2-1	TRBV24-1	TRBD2	ATSDPGKRGSYNEQF
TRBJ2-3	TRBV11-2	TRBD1	ASSVNRGPDTQY
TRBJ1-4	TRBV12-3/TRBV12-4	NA	ASRQGTEKLF
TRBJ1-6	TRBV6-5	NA	ASSLWGLGSPLH
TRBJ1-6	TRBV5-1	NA	ASSLDRVRTSPLH
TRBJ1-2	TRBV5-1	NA	ASSLVPDYGYT
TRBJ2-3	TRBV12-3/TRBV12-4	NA	ASSFNSPDTQY
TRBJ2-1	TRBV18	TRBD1	ASSADRANSYNEQF
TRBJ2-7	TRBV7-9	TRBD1	ASKETGAHEQY
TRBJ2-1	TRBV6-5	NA	ATKAALGNEQF
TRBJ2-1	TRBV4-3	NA	ASSQERLAQYNEQF
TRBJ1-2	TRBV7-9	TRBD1	ASSIGTGREYGYT
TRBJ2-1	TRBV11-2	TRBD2	ASSLGTSLNEQF